This entry lists 8 T cell receptor beta chains sequenced from one sample in a study of regulatory dendritic cells for organ transplantation (dated by TCRdb to 2015 to 2018). Antigen specificity for these receptors is unknown. Receptors were amplified or captured by the immunoSEQ multiplex PCR assay. TCRdb re-hosts the immuneACCESS table, in-frame sequences only. Its copies lack some clones; in the studies checked, an unresolved V gene accounts for under half of them, and the cause for the rest is not known. This sample comprises some 12,000 clones, about 60% of them detected only once. The ten largest make up 1.2% of the sample. Sorted T cell subsets were CFSE-labeled and co-cultured for roughly five days with allogeneic regulatory or mature dendritic cells at a 1:10 DC:T ratio. Input material: naive CD8+ T cells from blood cultured with dendritic cells. The cell subset or site label corresponds to: CD45RA+ naive T cells. These receptors came from a human donor in good health.

This clone has a handful of counts. The chain has TRBV7-9 and TRBJ2-7; 10 nucleotides line up with TRBD2. V dropped 3 bases and J dropped 1; count of bases not matched to a gene: 6. CDR3 length: 16 amino acids. Germline CDR1 and CDR2: SEHNR and FQNEAQ (reference sequence). This CDR3 reads CASSLTGLAVSYEQYF. The CDR3 nucleotides are TGTGCCAGCAGCTTGACAGGACTAGCGGTTTCCTACGAGCAGTACTTC.

The rearrangement uses TRBV6-5 and TRBJ2-2, with D hard to call. The CDR3 has 13 amino acids. The germline V gene has CDR1 MNHEY and CDR2 SVGAGI. Trimming pared 8 bases from V and 0 bases from J, leaving 7 bases between. CDR3 residues: CASLLPNTGELFF. The CDR3 bases are TGTGCCAGCCTCCTCCCGAACACCGGGGAGCTGTTTTTT.

The chain carries TRBV7-3 and TRBJ2-1, with D possibly being TRBD2 (5 bases). Germline values: CDR1 SGHTA, CDR2 FQGTGA. The CDR3 covers 13 residues. V was shortened by 5 bases and J by 4 bases, with 9 bases between the two germline ends. The CDR3 region is CASSRGLYNEQFF. The CDR3, as DNA: TGTGCCAGCAGCCGAGGACTGTACAATGAGCAGTTCTTC.

This clone has more than one count but fewer than ten. The chain is built from TRBV6-5 and TRBJ1-1, with TRBD1 as a possible D gene (6 bases). The CDR3 has 13 residues. The germline CDR1 and CDR2 sequences are MNHEY and SVGAGI. Trimming took 2 bases from V and 2 from J, leaving 6 bases between them. The CDR3 protein is CASSYGTNTEAFF. Written as DNA, the CDR3 is TGTGCCAGCAGTTACGGGACAAACACTGAAGCTTTCTTT.

The chain joins TRBV4-1 to TRBJ2-5; 12 bases are shared with TRBD2. J was trimmed by 5 bases and V by 4 bases; bases with no gene match: 8. Per the germline V gene, CDR1 is MGHRA and CDR2 is YSYEKL. The CDR3 covers 16 residues. The CDR3: CASSPWTSGEGETQYF. As DNA, the CDR3 is TGCGCCAGCAGCCCCTGGACTAGCGGGGAGGGGGAGACCCAGTACTTC.

V is TRBV7-9 and J is TRBJ2-2; 11 bases fit TRBD2. The CDR3 runs 16 residues. Germline V gene data show CDR1 as SEHNR and CDR2 as FQNEAQ (reference sequence). With 7 bases clipped from V and 4 bases from J, the junction kept 8 bases outside the gene matches. In DNA, the CDR3 is TGTGCCAGCACCATGGAACTAGCGGGGGCCACCGGGGAGCTGTTTTTT. Protein sequence: CASTMELAGATGELFF.

The chain has TRBV7-9 and TRBJ1-4; TRBD1 is a possible D gene (5 bases). This CDR3 spans 15 amino acids. Per the germline V gene, CDR1 is SEHNR and CDR2 is FQNEAQ (reference sequence). V lost 5 bases, J lost 5 bases, and 15 bases lay in between. In DNA, the CDR3 is TGTGCCAGCAGCGGATCAGGGAGGGGAAATGAAAAACTGTTTTTT. Residues: CASSGSGRGNEKLFF.

The chain joins TRBV7-9 to TRBJ2-5; a weak D match, TRBD1 (6 bases). The V end lost 5 bases, the J end lost 2 bases, and 15 bases lay between the germline ends. CDR1 SEHNR and CDR2 FQNEAQ come from the germline V gene (reference sequence). CDR3 length: 15 amino acids. As DNA, the CDR3 is TGTGCCAGCAGCCTAATTACAGGGCTTCAAGAGACCCAGTACTTC. Encoded protein: CASSLITGLQETQYF.